One and the same sample provided the 14 T cell receptor beta chains below, sequenced in a study of cytomegalovirus exposure and HLA in healthy donors. PCR was performed using 60 Vbeta and 13 Jbeta primers. Data came from immunoSEQ multiplex PCR; TCRdb stores just in-frame clones and leaves some out. This sample carries 100,000 to 150,000 clones, 84% of them seen once, and the ten largest clones take roughly 2.6%. Sample: PBMCs. The receptors originated from a man aged 50-59 years in good health and CMV-seronegative.

CDR3 in amino acids: CASSPRTGSSYEQYF. CDR3 DNA: TGCGCCAGCAGCCCTAGGACAGGTAGCTCCTACGAGCAGTACTTC. The chain uses TRBV4-1 and TRBJ2-5; 7 positions agree with TRBD1. The last part of the DNA fits TRBJ2-7 better; the J call may be wrong. Germline V gene sequence: CDR1 MGHRA, CDR2 YSYEKL. CDR3 length equals 15 residues.

CDR3 loop: CASSPGLAGGNEQYF. The CDR3 region has the DNA TGCGCCAGCAGCCCAGGACTAGCGGGTGGGAACGAGCAGTACTTC. The chain combines TRBV5-1 with TRBJ2-7, with 11 bases identical to TRBD2. V lost 4 bases and J lost 5; bases outside the gene matches: 8. This CDR3 has 15 amino acids. CDR1 is SGHRS and CDR2 is YFSETQ in the germline V gene. The entire variable domain, with the rest obtained from reference TRBV5-1 and TRBJ2-7, is as follows: KAGVTQTPRYLIKTRGQQVTLSCSPISGHRSVSWYQQTPGQGLQFLFEYFSETQRNKGNFPGRFSGRQFSNSRSEMNVSTLELGDSALYLCASSPGLAGGNEQYFGPGTRLTVT.

The chain joins TRBV9 to TRBJ2-7; 11 nucleotides agree with TRBD1. CDR1 and CDR2 from the germline V gene are SGDLS and YYNGEE. Trimming cost V 4 bases and J 0 bases; bases outside gene matches: 3. This CDR3 region has 15 residues. The CDR3 sequence is CASSRTGGFSYEQYF. The CDR3 bases are TGTGCCAGCAGCAGGACAGGGGGCTTCTCCTACGAGCAGTACTTC. Full variable domain (rest looked up from reference TRBV9 and TRBJ2-7): DSGVTQTPKHLITATGQRVTLRCSPRSGDLSVYWYQQSLDQGLQFLIQYYNGEERAKGNILERFSAQQFPDLHSELNLSSLELGDSALYFCASSRTGGFSYEQYFGPGTRLTVT.

The table lists this clone with a count of one. This chain uses TRBV5-1 with TRBJ2-5; TRBD1 aligns across 8 bases. Judging by the DNA end, TRBJ2-7 fits better; the J call may be wrong. Germline loops: CDR1 SGHRS, CDR2 YFSETQ. The length of the CDR3 is 16 residues. CDR3 nucleotides: TGCGCCAGCAGCTCCCCGGGACAGGCGCTCTCCTACGAGCAGTACTTC. This gives the protein CASSSPGQALSYEQYF.

The CDR3 DNA is TGTGCTAGTGGTTTCGGGATTCAGCCCCAGCATTTT. This encodes CASGFGIQPQHF. The J gene is TRBJ1-5, the V gene TRBV12-5; D not resolved. V shed 3 bases and J shed 6 bases, with 6 bases lying between them. The CDR3 is 12 residues long. Looked up from germline, CDR1 is LGHNT and CDR2 is FRNRAP.

V is TRBV7-9 and J is TRBJ2-2; a possible D gene is TRBD1 (5 bases). Trimming cost V 5 bases and J 1 base, with 8 bases left between them. CDR1 and CDR2 (germline): SEHNR, FQNEAQ (reference sequence). CDR3 length: 14 amino acids. This chain's CDR3 is CASSAGQNTGELFF. The CDR3 coding sequence is TGTGCCAGCAGCGCCGGACAGAACACCGGGGAGCTGTTTTTT. Full variable domain (rest looked up from reference TRBV7-9 and TRBJ2-2): DTGVSQNPRHKITKRGQNVTFRCDPISEHNRLYWYRQTLGQGPEFLTYFQNEAQLEKSRLLSDRFSAERPKGSFSTLEIQRTEQGDSAMYLCASSAGQNTGELFFGEGSRLTVL.

The chain employs TRBV19 and TRBJ1-5; D is perhaps TRBD1 (5 bases). There are 13 residues in the CDR3. Between the trimmed V and J ends, which lost 3 bases and 6 bases, there was a span of 9 bases. Germline loops: CDR1 LNHDA, CDR2 SQIVND (reference sequence). In DNA form, the CDR3 reads TGTGCCAGTAGTATCTCGGGGGGTCAGCCCCAGCATTTT. Translating it yields CASSISGGQPQHF.

Comments on this clone: The junction and the germline gene differ at one end; a read error may be behind it. The chain uses TRBV4-2 and TRBJ1-5; 8 nucleotides match TRBD1. The CDR3 extends over 13 amino acids. CDR1 is LGHNA and CDR2 is YNFKEQ in the germline V gene. The CDR3 DNA reads as TGTGCCAGCAGCCAAGATTTCGAGACAGGGGCGTTATTT. Protein sequence: CASSQDFETGALF.

The CDR3 loop is CASLQEYQETQYF. DNA for the CDR3: TGTGCCAGCCTACAGGAGTACCAAGAGACCCAGTACTTC. V usage is TRBV6-1 and J usage is TRBJ2-5, with D possibly TRBD1 on 5 matching bases. Germline-derived CDR1 and CDR2 are MNHNS and SASEGT. Trimming cost V 8 bases and J 0 bases, with 10 bases left between them. The CDR3 contains 13 residues.

The CDR3 reads CASSWGGQGNTEAFF. DNA for the CDR3: TGCGCCAGCAGCTGGGGGGGACAGGGGAACACTGAAGCTTTCTTT. The V and J genes are TRBV5-1 and TRBJ1-1, with 9 bases fitting TRBD1. Per germline, CDR1 SGHRS and CDR2 YFSETQ. The CDR3 has 15 amino acids. The trim removed 3 bases at V and 1 base at J, leaving 4 bases unmatched.

The CDR3 coding sequence is TGTGCCAGCAGCACGGTCGGGGGGCAGCCCCAGCATTTT. Protein product: CASSTVGGQPQHF. This chain joins TRBV7-2 and TRBJ1-5; maybe TRBD1 (5 bases). Trimming stripped 5 bases from V and 7 bases from J, with 12 bases between. The CDR3 spans 13 residues. The germline V gene has CDR1 SGHTA and CDR2 FQGNSA.

V gene TRBV2 combines with J gene TRBJ1-2; TRBD1 aligns across 11 bases. This CDR3 has 17 residues. The germline V gene has CDR1 SNHLY and CDR2 FYNNEI. J lost 4 bases, V lost 1 base, and 8 bases had no gene match. In DNA form, the CDR3 reads TGTGCCAGCAGTGAAGGTGGGACAGGGGGTCATGCCTATGGCTACACCTTC. This encodes CASSEGGTGGHAYGYTF. The variable domain in full, with the rest retrieved from reference TRBV2 and TRBJ1-2, is EPEVTQTPSHQVTQMGQEVILRCVPISNHLYFYWYRQILGQKVEFLVSFYNNEISEKSEIFDDQFSVERPDGSNFTLKIRSTKLEDSAMYFCASSEGGTGGHAYGYTFGSGTRLTVV.

This chain joins TRBV12-5 and TRBJ2-1, with 8 positions matching TRBD2. The CDR3 runs to 16 residues. Trimming took 5 bases from V and 3 from J; bases not matched to a gene: 9. CDR1 is LGHNT, CDR2 FRNRAP, per germline. The CDR3 here is CASGGLSGGYYNEQFF. CDR3 nucleotide sequence: TGTGCTAGTGGTGGTTTAAGCGGGGGTTACTACAATGAGCAGTTCTTC.

This chain joins TRBV28 and TRBJ1-2; 7 positions match TRBD1. The V and J ends lost 7 bases and 4 bases, in that order; junction bases with no gene match: 12. Germline CDR1 is MDHEN and CDR2 is SYDVKM. The CDR3 is 15 amino acids. The CDR3 nucleotides read TGTGCCAGCAAGGGGGCAGGGTCGGCTTTCTATGGCTACACCTTC. Encoded protein: CASKGAGSAFYGYTF.